The source of this TCR beta chain is a study of shared clonotypes between healthy human individuals (dated by TCRdb to the early 2020s). A note on the overall study: Three men and two women, aged 18 to 49 years, made up the cohort. To estimate repertoire size and how much clonotypes are shared between individuals, the study performed deep sequencing of blood TCR repertoires from a few healthy adults. Per donor, three plates each were used for CD4 naive and CD4 memory, two for CD8 naive, and one for CD8 memory. Each donor's leukapheresis produced roughly between roughly 0.9 and 9 billion PBMCs. Different laboratories and diverse techniques were used to prepare libraries and sequence TCR repertoires, to increase sequencing depth and limit assay-specific biases.

TCR CDR3 regions were amplified from genomic DNA by multiplex PCR using the deep immunoSEQ assay. For each cell subset, the extracted genomic DNA was distributed evenly across all wells of several immunoSEQ 96-well plates, and each plate served as one replicate. For sorted subsets, each replicate PCR was loaded with approximately 200 ng genomic DNA, equivalent to 25,000 to 30,000 T cell genomes. The purified libraries were quantified using a Qubit 3.0 fluorometer, sized with a Bioanalyzer 2100, and then quantified again using the KAPA Library Quantification kit. A separate single-read 150-cycle Illumina NextSeq 550 flow cell was used to sequence each immunoSEQ 96-well plate. The authors' pipeline ran thus. The immunoSEQ output contained only junctional sequences without quality scores, so filtering could not match that applied to full-length reads. To assign V/J genes and CDR3, sequences were annotated using PyIR, a Python wrapper for IgBLAST v1.9, with IMGT germline references. Reads with weak V/J assignments (E-value above 1e-6), missing CDR3, stop codons, out-of-frame junctions, or ambiguous translated residues were removed. A V3J clonotype was defined by an identical inferred V gene, J gene, and CDR3 amino acid sequence. The percentage overlap between two repertoires was calculated by dividing the number of shared unique clonotypes by the size of the smaller repertoire. Richness of each repertoire was evaluated using RTK rarefaction, the Chao1 estimator, and Recon v2.1 estimates of unobserved clonotypes. Generation probabilities for all TCRbeta clonotypes obtained by the gDNA method from four donors were computed using OLGA. The source is immuneACCESS, and TCRdb retained only in-frame sequences with V and J called. Part of the clones is not carried over; for the studies checked, unresolved V genes explain less than half of this, and the remainder is unexplained. From that table come the V and J calls and clone size; the DNA was used to work out D and trimming. This sample lists millions of clones; roughly 92% were detected once. The biggest ten clones account for roughly 0.14% of the sample.

As concerns this clone: No cognate antigen has been identified for it. Base qualities are not recorded, but no much larger clone differs from it by a single base.

What the work shows at the level of the full study, not this receptor alone: Across a few donors, around 5% of naive CD4, 3% to 3.5% of naive CD8, 2.3% of memory CD4, and about 0.4% of memory CD8 clonotypes were shared. Only blood was sampled, and tissue TCR repertoires likely differ from those in blood. Based on pairwise subsampling, the degree of clonotype sharing among donors was expected to be affected by sequencing depth. Rarefaction of sorted-subset datasets indicated incomplete sequencing despite the large sequencing depth. Compared with non-shared clonotypes, the clonotypes found in all four sorted-subset donors had higher generation probabilities. The small number of donors limited the genetic and exposure-history diversity represented. Naive subsets generally had larger estimated clonotype richness than memory subsets.

The donors were healthy, HIV-negative adults who had no recently reported acute infections or vaccinations. Every donor was a Caucasian adult residing in Nashville, Tennessee, USA. CD4+ T cells were enriched through magnetic negative selection, after which naive cells were positively selected on CD45RA and the remaining negative fraction served as the memory subset. Blood was collected by leukapheresis, and PBMCs were isolated by Ficoll-Histopaque density gradient centrifugation and then cryopreserved in liquid nitrogen vapor phase. Purity and quantity of every magnetically sorted T cell population were checked by analytical flow cytometry. From each sorted fraction, genomic DNA was isolated and quantified by UV absorbance on a Nanodrop 2000c. This receptor was obtained from a man in his late teens or twenties in good health. Sequenced material: naive CD4+ T cells sorted from blood. The cell subset or site label of this sample denotes: CD45RA+ positively selected.

The DNA is as follows: TGTGCCAGCAGTGGATCCGGGACAGGAGAATCCTACGAGCAGTACTTC. The resulting protein is CASSGSGTGESYEQYF. The chain was built from TRBV6-1 and TRBJ2-5; a stretch of 8 junction bases matches TRBD1. The tail of the sequence fits TRBJ2-7 better, so the J call may be wrong. CDR1 and CDR2 (MNHNS, SASEGT) derive from the germline V gene. Including the terminal cysteine and phenylalanine, the CDR3 comprises 16 residues. The read is trimmed to its CDR3 DNA, 48 bases read in frame from base 1.